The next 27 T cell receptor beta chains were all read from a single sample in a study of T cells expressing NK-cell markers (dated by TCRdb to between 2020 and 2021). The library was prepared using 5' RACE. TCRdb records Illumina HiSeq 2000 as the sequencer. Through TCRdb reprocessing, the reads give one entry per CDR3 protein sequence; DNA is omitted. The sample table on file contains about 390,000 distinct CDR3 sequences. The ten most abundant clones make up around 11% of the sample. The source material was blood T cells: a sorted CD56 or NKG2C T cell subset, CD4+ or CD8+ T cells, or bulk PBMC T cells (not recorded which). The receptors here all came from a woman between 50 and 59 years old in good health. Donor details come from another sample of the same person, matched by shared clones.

The CDR3 spells CASSLAAQREGVRNEQFF. V and J are TRBV5-1 and TRBJ2-1; the TCRdb D gene call, TRBD2, has no DNA to confirm it. This CDR3 is 18 amino acids long. Germline values: CDR1 SGHRS, CDR2 YFSETQ.

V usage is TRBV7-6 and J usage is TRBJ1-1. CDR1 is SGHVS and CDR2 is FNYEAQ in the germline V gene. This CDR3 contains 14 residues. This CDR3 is CASSLIFPTTEAFF.

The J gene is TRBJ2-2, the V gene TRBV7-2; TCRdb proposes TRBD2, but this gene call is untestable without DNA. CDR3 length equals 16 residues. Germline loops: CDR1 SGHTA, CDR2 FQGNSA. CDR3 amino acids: CASSLASGSLTGELFF.

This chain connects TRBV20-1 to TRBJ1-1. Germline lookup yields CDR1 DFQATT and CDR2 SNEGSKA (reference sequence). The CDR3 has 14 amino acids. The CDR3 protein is CSAEREGRNTEAFF.

The CDR3 loop is CATLKGFEAFF. The chain has TRBV10-3 and TRBJ1-1; the D call of TRBD1 rests on TCRdb alone, since no DNA is present to check it. CDR1 and CDR2 (germline): ENHRY, SYGVKD. The CDR3 spans 11 residues.

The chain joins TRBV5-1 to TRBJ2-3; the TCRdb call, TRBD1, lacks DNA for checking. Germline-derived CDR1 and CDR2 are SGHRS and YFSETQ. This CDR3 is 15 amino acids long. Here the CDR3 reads CASSLGHPGADTQYF.

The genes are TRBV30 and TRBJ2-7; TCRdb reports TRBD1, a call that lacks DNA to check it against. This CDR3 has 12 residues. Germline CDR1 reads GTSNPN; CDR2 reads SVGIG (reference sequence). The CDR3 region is CALSRDTYEQYF.

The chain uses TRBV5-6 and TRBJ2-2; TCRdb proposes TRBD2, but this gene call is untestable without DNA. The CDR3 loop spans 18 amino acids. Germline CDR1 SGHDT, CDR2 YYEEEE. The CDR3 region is CASSPRGLAGGHTGELFF.

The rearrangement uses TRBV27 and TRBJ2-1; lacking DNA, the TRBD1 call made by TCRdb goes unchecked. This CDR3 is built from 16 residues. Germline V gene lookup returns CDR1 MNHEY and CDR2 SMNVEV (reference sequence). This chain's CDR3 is CASSWGGPGAYNEQFF.

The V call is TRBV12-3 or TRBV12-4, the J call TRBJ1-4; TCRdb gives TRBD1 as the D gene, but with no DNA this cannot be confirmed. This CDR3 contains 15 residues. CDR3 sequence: CASSLGQGQTEKLFF.

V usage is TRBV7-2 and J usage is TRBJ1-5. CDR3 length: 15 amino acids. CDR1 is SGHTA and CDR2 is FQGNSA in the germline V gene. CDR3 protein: CASSLPGSVIMPQHF.

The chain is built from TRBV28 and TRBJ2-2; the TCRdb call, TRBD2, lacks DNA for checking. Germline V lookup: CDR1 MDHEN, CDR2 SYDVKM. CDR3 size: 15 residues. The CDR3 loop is CASSLTDYGTGELFF.

Here the CDR3 reads CASSGTSGPGKDTQYF. The V call is TRBV7-9, the J call TRBJ2-3; TCRdb calls TRBD2, which cannot be checked without DNA. The germline V gene has CDR1 SEHNR and CDR2 FQNEAQ (reference sequence). CDR3 length: 16 amino acids. Drawing the rest from reference TRBV7-9 and TRBJ2-3, the complete variable domain is DTGVSQNPRHKITKRGQNVTFRCDPISEHNRLYWYRQTLGQGPEFLTYFQNEAQLEKSRLLSDRFSAERPKGSFSTLEIQRTEQGDSAMYLCASSGTSGPGKDTQYFGPGTRLTVL.

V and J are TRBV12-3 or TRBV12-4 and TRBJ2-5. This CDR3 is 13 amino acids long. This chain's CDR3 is CASSLNPTETQYF.

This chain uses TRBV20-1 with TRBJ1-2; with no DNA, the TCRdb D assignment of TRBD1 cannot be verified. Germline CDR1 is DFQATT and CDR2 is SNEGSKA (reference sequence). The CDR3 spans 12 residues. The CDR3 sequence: CSASTGPYGYTF.

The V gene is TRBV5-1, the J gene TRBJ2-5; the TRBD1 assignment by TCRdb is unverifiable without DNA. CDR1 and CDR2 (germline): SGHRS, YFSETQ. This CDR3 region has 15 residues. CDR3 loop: CASSVPGGLQETQYF.

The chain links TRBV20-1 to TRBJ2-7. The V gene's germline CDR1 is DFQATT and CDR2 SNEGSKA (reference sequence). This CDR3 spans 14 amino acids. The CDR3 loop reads CSARRSDLSYEQYF.

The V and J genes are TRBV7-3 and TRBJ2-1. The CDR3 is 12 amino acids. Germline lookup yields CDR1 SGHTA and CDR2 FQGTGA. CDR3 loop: CASSLTRGEQFF.

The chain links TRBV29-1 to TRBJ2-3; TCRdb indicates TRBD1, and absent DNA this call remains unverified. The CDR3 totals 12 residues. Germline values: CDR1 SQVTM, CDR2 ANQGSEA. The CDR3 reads CSMNRGSDTQYF.

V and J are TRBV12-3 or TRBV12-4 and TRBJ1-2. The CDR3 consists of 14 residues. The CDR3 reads CASTDEEANYGYTF.

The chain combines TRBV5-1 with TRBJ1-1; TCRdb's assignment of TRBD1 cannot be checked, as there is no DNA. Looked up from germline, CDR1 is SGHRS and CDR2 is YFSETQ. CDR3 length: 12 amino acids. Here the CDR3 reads CASSSTGEEAFF.

The CDR3 here is CASSEALQNTDTQYF. The chain employs TRBV2 and TRBJ2-3. Germline CDR1 is SNHLY and CDR2 is FYNNEI. The CDR3 is made up of 15 amino acids.

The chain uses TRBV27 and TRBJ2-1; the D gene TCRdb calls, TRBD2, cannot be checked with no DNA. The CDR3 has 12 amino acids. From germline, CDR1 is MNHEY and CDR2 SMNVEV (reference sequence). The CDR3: CASSLASGPQFF.

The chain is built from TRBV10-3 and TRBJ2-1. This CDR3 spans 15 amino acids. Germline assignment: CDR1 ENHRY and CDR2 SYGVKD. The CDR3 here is CAISGQGSSYNEQFF.

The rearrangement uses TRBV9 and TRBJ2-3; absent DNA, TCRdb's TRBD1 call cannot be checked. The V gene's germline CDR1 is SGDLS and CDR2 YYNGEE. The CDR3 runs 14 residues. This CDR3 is CASSEGGRPDTQYF.

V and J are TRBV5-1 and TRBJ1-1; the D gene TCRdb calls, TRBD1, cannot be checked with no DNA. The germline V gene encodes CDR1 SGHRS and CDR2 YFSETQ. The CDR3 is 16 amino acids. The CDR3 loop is CASSVGRGRRNTEAFF.

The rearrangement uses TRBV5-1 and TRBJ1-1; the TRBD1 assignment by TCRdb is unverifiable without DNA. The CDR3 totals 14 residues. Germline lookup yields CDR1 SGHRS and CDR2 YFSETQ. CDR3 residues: CASSHNKQGSEAFF. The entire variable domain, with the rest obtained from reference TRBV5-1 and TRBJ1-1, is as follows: KAGVTQTPRYLIKTRGQQVTLSCSPISGHRSVSWYQQTPGQGLQFLFEYFSETQRNKGNFPGRFSGRQFSNSRSEMNVSTLELGDSALYLCASSHNKQGSEAFFGQGTRLTVV.